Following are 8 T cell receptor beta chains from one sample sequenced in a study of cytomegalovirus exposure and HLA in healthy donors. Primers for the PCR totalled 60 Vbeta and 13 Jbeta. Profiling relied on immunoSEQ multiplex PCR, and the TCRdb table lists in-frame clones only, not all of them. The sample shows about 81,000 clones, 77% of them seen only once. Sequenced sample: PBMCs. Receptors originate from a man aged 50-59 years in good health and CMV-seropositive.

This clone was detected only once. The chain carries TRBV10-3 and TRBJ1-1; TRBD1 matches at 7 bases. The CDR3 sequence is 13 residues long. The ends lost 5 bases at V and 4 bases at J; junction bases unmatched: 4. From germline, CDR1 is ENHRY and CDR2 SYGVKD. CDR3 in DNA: TGTGCCATCAGTACGGGACAGCCCACTGAAGCTTTCTTT. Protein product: CAISTGQPTEAFF.

In DNA, the CDR3 is TGTGCCAGCTCACCAGGGTTGAGGGATGGAAAGCCCCAGCATTTT. Its protein is CASSPGLRDGKPQHF. The chain combines TRBV18 with TRBJ1-5; unclear D gene. There are 15 residues in the CDR3. V was pared by 2 bases and J by 8 bases, with 16 bases between. CDR1 is KGHSH, CDR2 LQKENI, per germline.

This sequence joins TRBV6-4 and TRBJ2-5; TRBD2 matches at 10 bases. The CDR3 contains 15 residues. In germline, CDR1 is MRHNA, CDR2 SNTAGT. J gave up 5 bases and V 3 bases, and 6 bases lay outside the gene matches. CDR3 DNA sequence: TGTGCCAGCAGTGAACAAGCGGGAGGGGATGAGACCCAGTACTTC. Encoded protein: CASSEQAGGDETQYF.

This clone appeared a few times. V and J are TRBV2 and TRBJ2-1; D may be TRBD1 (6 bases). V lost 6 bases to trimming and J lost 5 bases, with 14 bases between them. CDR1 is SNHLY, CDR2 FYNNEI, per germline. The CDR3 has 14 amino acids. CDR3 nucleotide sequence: TGTGCCAGCAGCTTCTCCGGGACACACAATGAGCAGTTCTTC. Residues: CASSFSGTHNEQFF.

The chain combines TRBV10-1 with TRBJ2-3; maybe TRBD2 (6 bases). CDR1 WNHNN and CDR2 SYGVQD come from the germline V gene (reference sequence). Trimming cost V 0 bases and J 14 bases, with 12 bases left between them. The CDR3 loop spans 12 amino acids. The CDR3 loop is CASSESQRVWYF. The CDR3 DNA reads TGCGCCAGCAGTGAGTCCCAGCGGGTTTGGTATTTT.

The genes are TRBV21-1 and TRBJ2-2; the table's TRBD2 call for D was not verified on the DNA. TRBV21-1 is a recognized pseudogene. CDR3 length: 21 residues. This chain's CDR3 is CASSPEAFRSGSALRRGELFF. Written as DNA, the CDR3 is TGTGCCAGCAGCCCCGAGGCGTTTAGGAGCGGGAGTGCGTTGAGGCGCGGGGAGCTGTTTTTT.

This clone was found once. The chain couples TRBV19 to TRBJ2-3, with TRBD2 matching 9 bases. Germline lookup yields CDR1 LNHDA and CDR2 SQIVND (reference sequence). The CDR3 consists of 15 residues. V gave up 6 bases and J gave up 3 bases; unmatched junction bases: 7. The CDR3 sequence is CASSQTSGVTDTQYF. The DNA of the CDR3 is TGTGCCAGTAGCCAGACTAGCGGAGTAACAGATACGCAGTATTTT.

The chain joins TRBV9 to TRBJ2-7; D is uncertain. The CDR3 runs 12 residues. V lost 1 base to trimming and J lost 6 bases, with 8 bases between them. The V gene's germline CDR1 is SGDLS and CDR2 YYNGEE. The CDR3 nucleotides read TGTGCCAGCAGCGTAACGGGTAGCGAGCAGTACTTC. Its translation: CASSVTGSEQYF.